The clone carrying this T cell receptor (beta chain) was seen once. Its antigen is still unknown. This sample is drawn from a study of cytomegalovirus exposure and HLA in healthy donors. The V gene's germline CDR1 is MNHNS and CDR2 SASEGT. V gave up 2 bases and J gave up 3 bases, with 8 bases separating them. The CDR3 contains 13 residues. General study results and limits: Through in vitro validation, a few CMV-associated chains were shown to be specific for CMV antigens. A later analysis linked a missense variant in DCLRE1C to the trimming of TCR beta V and J genes. Being indistinguishable, some V segments were excluded, TRBV6-2 and TRBV6-3 among them.

The PCR contained 60 Vbeta and 13 Jbeta primers. Repertoires were generated with immunoSEQ multiplex PCR, while TCRdb's copy carries only in-frame clones and drops some. The sample includes roughly 110,000 clones, less than 85% seen only once; the top ten take around 3.4%. This sequence was found in a man in his 60s in good health and CMV-seronegative. The source material was PBMCs. The gene calls are TRBV6-1 and TRBJ2-7; D is uncertain. In DNA, the CDR3 is TGTGCCAGCAGTGAAATACTCAACTACGAGCAGTACTTC. Translating it yields CASSEILNYEQYF.